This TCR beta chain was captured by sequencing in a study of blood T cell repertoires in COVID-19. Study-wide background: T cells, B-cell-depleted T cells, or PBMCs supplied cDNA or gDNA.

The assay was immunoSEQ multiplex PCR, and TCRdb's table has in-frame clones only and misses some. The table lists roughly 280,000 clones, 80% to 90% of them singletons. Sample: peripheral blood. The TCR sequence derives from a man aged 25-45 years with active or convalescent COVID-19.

CDR3 in DNA: TGCGCCAGCAGCCCGACTAGCGGGGGACCGGGTGAGCAGTTCTTC. Translation: CASSPTSGGPGEQFF. This chain uses TRBV4-1 with TRBJ2-1; 12 nucleotides match TRBD2. This CDR3 contains 15 residues. Germline CDR1 and CDR2: MGHRA and YSYEKL. Losses at the gene ends were 4 bases for V and 9 bases for J; bases not matched to a gene: 7.